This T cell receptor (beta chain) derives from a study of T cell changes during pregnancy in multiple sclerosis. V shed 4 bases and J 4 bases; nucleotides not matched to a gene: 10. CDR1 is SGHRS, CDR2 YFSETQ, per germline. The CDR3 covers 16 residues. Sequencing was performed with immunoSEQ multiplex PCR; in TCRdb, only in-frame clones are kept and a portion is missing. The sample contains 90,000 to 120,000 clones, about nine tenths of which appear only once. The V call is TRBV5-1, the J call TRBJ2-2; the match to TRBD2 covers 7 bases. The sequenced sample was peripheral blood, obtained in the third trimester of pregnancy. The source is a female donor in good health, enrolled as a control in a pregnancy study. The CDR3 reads CASSPARGGVTGELFF. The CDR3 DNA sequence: TGCGCCAGCAGCCCCGCCCGGGGAGGGGTCACCGGGGAGCTGTTTTTT.